The sequence of this TCR beta chain was determined in a study of T cells in Graves' hyperthyroidism and ophthalmopathy (dated 2019 in TCRdb). Looking at the study overall: TCR V-J signatures able to tell the groups apart were searched for in a discovery cohort of approximately 95 patients, of whom more than 40 had Graves' ophthalmopathy and 55 to 60 had stable Graves' hyperthyroidism. Prospective prediction of ophthalmopathy was tested in an independent validation cohort of approximately 19 hyperthyroidism patients and 17 patients who later progressed to ophthalmopathy. The approximately 100 discovery patients were divided at random into training and test sets in a 7:3 ratio. Thyroid tissue and blood T-cell repertoires from several Graves' hyperthyroidism patients were also compared in the study. Once sampling was done, hyperthyroidism patients were given methimazole at a starting dose of 30 mg daily, whereas ophthalmopathy patients were given high-dose intravenous methylprednisolone. The paper reports TCR Vbeta CDR3 sequencing of over 130 peripheral blood samples: around 41 ophthalmopathy, under 80 hyperthyroidism and some 17 progressor patients.

TCR beta CDR3 regions were amplified from RNA transcripts. The first round of RT-PCR for the TCR CDR3 was performed with the HTBI primer set and the Qiagen OneStep RT-PCR kit. The libraries were constructed in a second round of multiplex PCR and then size-selected and purified. The libraries were sequenced on an Illumina HiSeq2000 using paired-end 100 bp reads. The source study handled its data this way. SOAPnuke was used to process the raw data, removing reads that contained adapters or uncalled bases, had a mean Phred below 15, or lacked an exact match to the constant primer or identifier. COPE v1.2.5 was used to merge the high-quality paired reads, and each unique nucleotide sequence was defined as a clonotype. MiTCR v1.1 was used to align the clonotypes against IMGT TRBV, TRBD and TRBJ reference segments. Only V-J combinations with frequency above 0.0001, covering 99.2% of repertoires, were analysed. A TCS score was defined as the ratio between F50 (clonal expansion) and ExV (chaos), using BLOSUM62-based TCRdist between CDR3 peptides within each V-J. Welch's t-statistics and random forest reduced 450 to 600 V-J features to 13, which were used in a naive Bayes classifier (R e1071). Through fastp at Q25 and MiXCR, TCRdb rebuilt clones from the public reads, retaining in-frame beta chains. Each CDR3 protein appears once, grouped with its most common genes and DNA. The V and J calls and clone size come from TCRdb's table, not from the authors' own analysis. The sample has 560,000 or so distinct CDR3 sequences on record, more than 45% of them singletons. The ten most abundant clones make up roughly 8.2% of the sample.

The CDR3 starts with the cysteine, ends with the phenylalanine, and has 17 residues. The DNA shown is the 51-base CDR3, in frame from base 1. V lost 0 bases and J lost 0 bases; the stretch between them is 9 bases long. CDR1 LNHNV and CDR2 YYDKDF were looked up in the germline V gene (reference sequence). Concerning this clonotype: No antigen is known for it. Per-base qualities were not stored, and no clone one base away is much larger.

Stable Graves' hyperthyroidism was defined as no progression to ophthalmopathy during 18 months of follow-up. Hyperthyroidism patients were newly diagnosed, had a disease duration of under 2 months, and were aged 18 to 65 years. Patients with uncontrolled infections, other autoimmune diseases, pregnancy or lactation were excluded. Diagnoses relied on clinical symptoms, serum thyroxine and TRAb, thyroid ultrasound and orbital computed tomography. Total RNA was extracted using Trizol reagent, and RNA quality was assessed on an Agilent 2100 Bioanalyzer. Study-wide conclusions, independent of this receptor: In validation, the model predicted progression to ophthalmopathy with 60% to 71% sensitivity and around 72% specificity, a median of 6.5 months before onset. No statistical method was used to fix the sample size in advance, and group allocation was not hidden from the investigators. In cross-validation, a model built on a 13 V-J signature told ophthalmopathy apart from stable hyperthyroidism with approximately 90% sensitivity and roughly 83% specificity, and in testing the same model reached 80%/75%. Blood samples also contained most of the expanded thyroid clonotypes (frequency above 0.001), which suggests that blood repertoires may reflect thyroid immune responses.

Rearrangement joined TRBV15 to TRBJ2-6, with no confident D gene call. Input material: peripheral blood or thyroid tissue (not recorded which). The receptor was derived from a woman between 18 and 30 years old with Graves' hyperthyroidism. Donor details come from another sample of the same person, matched by shared clones. CDR3 sequence: CATSRDRWTSGANVLTF. The DNA sequence reads TGTGCCACCAGCAGAGATAGATGGACCTCTGGGGCCAACGTCCTGACTTTC.